A single sample gave rise to the 11 T cell receptor beta chains below, sequenced in a study of blood T cell repertoires in COVID-19. Profiled with immunoSEQ multiplex PCR; TCRdb holds only in-frame clones, not every one. Here the sample spans fewer than 35,000 clones, roughly 87% being singletons. Sequencing used peripheral blood. Receptors originate from a man aged 50-59 years with active or convalescent COVID-19.

The chain employs TRBV7-2 and TRBJ1-6; D is uncertain. Trimming stripped 1 base from V and 1 base from J, with 11 bases between. The length of the CDR3 is 17 residues. CDR1 and CDR2 (germline): SGHTA, FQGNSA. Written as DNA, the CDR3 is TGTGCCAGCAGCTTAGTTACGGGAGGTTCCTATAATTCACCCCTCCACTTT. Translated: CASSLVTGGSYNSPLHF.

Only one count was recorded for this clone. The V gene is TRBV4-3, the J gene TRBJ2-1; 13 bases match TRBD2. CDR3 length: 17 amino acids. CDR1 and CDR2 (germline): LGHNA, YSLEER. The V segment lost 1 base and the J segment 2 bases; nucleotides outside the gene matches: 2. In nucleotides, the CDR3 is TGCGCCAGCAGCCAAGGGGGACTAGCGGGACCCTACAATGAGCAGTTCTTC. Its translation: CASSQGGLAGPYNEQFF.

The chain combines TRBV5-6 with TRBJ2-7, with D maybe TRBD2 (5 bases). The length of the CDR3 is 14 residues. V was shortened by 4 bases and J by 7 bases, with 18 bases between the two germline ends. Per germline, CDR1 SGHDT and CDR2 YYEEEE. CDR3 in amino acids: CASSLGLDLWEQYF. The CDR3 nucleotides read TGTGCCAGCAGCCTCGGACTGGACCTTTGGGAGCAGTACTTC. Complete variable domain (other parts from reference TRBV5-6 and TRBJ2-7): DAGVTQSPTHLIKTRGQQVTLRCSPKSGHDTVSWYQQALGQGPQFIFQYYEEEERQRGNFPDRFSGHQFPNYSSELNVNALLLGDSALYLCASSLGLDLWEQYFGPGTRLTVT.

The chain employs TRBV18 and TRBJ1-4; 7 nucleotides line up with TRBD1. The CDR3 is 16 residues long. V was pared by 4 bases and J by 4 bases, with 9 bases of the junction left unmatched. The germline V gene encodes CDR1 KGHSH and CDR2 LQKENI. CDR3 nucleotides: TGTGCCAGCTCACAATTCCGACAGGGAGTTAATGAAAAACTGTTTTTT. Protein: CASSQFRQGVNEKLFF.

The chain employs TRBV29-1 and TRBJ2-1; 10 positions match TRBD2. J lost 1 base, V lost 3 bases, and 6 bases had no gene match. The germline V gene has CDR1 SQVTM and CDR2 ANQGSEA. The CDR3 length is 16 residues. CDR3 nucleotides: TGCAGCGTTGAGGTGGCTAGCGGGAGTTCCTACAATGAGCAGTTCTTC. It specifies CSVEVASGSSYNEQFF.

This clone appeared a single time. The chain uses TRBV28 and TRBJ2-2; D perhaps matches TRBD2 (6 bases). The CDR3 is 13 residues long. Trimming left V 10 bases short and J 2 bases short, with 11 bases between. Looked up from germline, CDR1 is MDHEN and CDR2 is SYDVKM. CDR3 in amino acids: CAIGGINTGELFF. The CDR3 DNA reads as TGTGCCATTGGGGGGATTAACACCGGGGAGCTGTTTTTT.

In nucleotides, the CDR3 is TGTGCCAGCAGCCAAGTGTCAGGGGTGGGGAATGAAGCTTTCTTT. This translates into CASSQVSGVGNEAFF. The V and J genes are TRBV4-2 and TRBJ1-1; D may be TRBD1 (6 bases). Germline V gene sequence: CDR1 LGHNA, CDR2 YNFKEQ. V was cut by 1 base and J by 7 bases, with 16 bases left in between. The CDR3 spans 15 residues.

The gene calls are TRBV9 and TRBJ2-2, with D perhaps TRBD1 (5 bases). The CDR3 has 19 amino acids. Germline CDR1 and CDR2: SGDLS and YYNGEE. V lost 3 bases to trimming and J lost 4 bases, with 25 bases between them. The CDR3 bases are TGTGCCAGCAGCGCGCTTCCCTCCGTAGTGAAGGGGCTCACCGGGGAGCTGTTTTTT. Its protein product is CASSALPSVVKGLTGELFF.

This chain connects TRBV10-3 to TRBJ2-1; TRBD1 matches at 9 bases. The length of the CDR3 is 15 residues. J lost 2 bases, V lost 8 bases, and 7 bases had no gene match. Germline V gene sequence: CDR1 ENHRY, CDR2 SYGVKD. The CDR3 here is CAIALGTGPYNEQFF. As DNA, the CDR3 is TGTGCCATCGCGCTGGGGACAGGGCCCTACAATGAGCAGTTCTTC.

By its share, this clone is medium-sized (0.01 to 0.1%). The chain employs TRBV5-5 and TRBJ2-7; TRBD1 agrees at 7 bases. The V segment lost 3 bases and the J segment 1 base; nucleotides outside the gene matches: 4. The length of the CDR3 is 14 residues. CDR1 SGHKS and CDR2 YYEKEE come from the germline V gene (reference sequence). The CDR3 DNA is TGTGCCAGCAGCTCGCCGGACAGGTCCTACGAGCAGTACTTC. It translates to CASSSPDRSYEQYF.

This clone has only one observation. The chain combines TRBV20-1 with TRBJ2-5; D not certain. The CDR3 extends over 11 amino acids. The V end lost 0 bases, the J end lost 5 bases, and 4 bases lay between the germline ends. Per the germline V gene, CDR1 is DFQATT and CDR2 is SNEGSKA (reference sequence). This CDR3 is CSAREAETQYF. CDR3 bases: TGCAGTGCTAGAGAGGCTGAGACCCAGTACTTC.